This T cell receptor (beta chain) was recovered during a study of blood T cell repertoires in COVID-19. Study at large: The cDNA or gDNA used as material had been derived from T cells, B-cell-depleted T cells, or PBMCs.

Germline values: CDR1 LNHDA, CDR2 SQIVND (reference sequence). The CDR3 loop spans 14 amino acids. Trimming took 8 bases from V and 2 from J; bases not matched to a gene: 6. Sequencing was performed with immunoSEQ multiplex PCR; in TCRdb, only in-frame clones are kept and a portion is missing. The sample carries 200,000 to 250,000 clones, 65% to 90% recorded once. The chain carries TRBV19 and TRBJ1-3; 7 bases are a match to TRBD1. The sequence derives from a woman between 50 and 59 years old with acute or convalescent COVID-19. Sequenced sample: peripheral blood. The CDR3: CASEPGGAGNTIYF. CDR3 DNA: TGTGCCAGTGAACCAGGGGGAGCTGGAAACACCATATATTTT.